The sequence of this TCR beta chain was determined in a study of T cells in localized non-small cell lung cancer. General study results and limits: Adjacent lung exhibited a median of approximately 50 among the 100 most abundant tumor clones. Heterogeneity is still possible, as just one tumor region was sequenced. Greater T cell density in blood accompanied longer overall survival. Clonality of T cells reached its maximum in uninvolved adjacent lung, surpassing tumor.

In germline, CDR1 is SEHNR, CDR2 FQNEAQ (reference sequence). The V segment lost 5 bases and the J segment 8 bases; nucleotides outside the gene matches: 8. This CDR3 comprises 15 residues. Using immunoSEQ multiplex PCR, the repertoire was profiled, and TCRdb retains in-frame clones only, with some absent. This sample carries some 25,000 clones, around nine tenths of them seen once, and the ten largest clones take approximately 6%. About this clone itself: What it binds is not known.

This TCR was sampled from a man aged 35-69 years with stage II lung adenocarcinoma. The sample consisted of PBMCs, taken before any cancer treatment. The J gene is TRBJ1-4, the V gene TRBV7-9, with 10 bases identical to TRBD1. The CDR3 reads CASSRPGQGWEKLFF. CDR3 nucleotides: TGTGCCAGCAGCCGTCCGGGACAGGGGTGGGAAAAACTGTTTTTT.